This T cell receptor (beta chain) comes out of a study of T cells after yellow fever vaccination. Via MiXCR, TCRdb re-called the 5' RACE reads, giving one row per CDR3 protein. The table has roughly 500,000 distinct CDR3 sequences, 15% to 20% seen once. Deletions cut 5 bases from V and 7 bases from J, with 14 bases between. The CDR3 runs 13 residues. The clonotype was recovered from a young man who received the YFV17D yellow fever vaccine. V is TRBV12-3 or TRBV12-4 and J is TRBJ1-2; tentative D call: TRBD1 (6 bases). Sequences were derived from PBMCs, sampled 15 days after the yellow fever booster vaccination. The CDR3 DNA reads TGTGCCAGCAGTCCAGGCAGGGGTTCTGGCTACACCTTC. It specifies CASSPGRGSGYTF.